The rows below give T cell receptor beta chains drawn from one sample of a study of vaccination effects on CD4 cells after COVID-19. Clones were read by immunoSEQ multiplex PCR, and TCRdb kept only the in-frame ones, dropping some. Among 84,000 or so clones listed, about three quarters were seen once. Their antigen targets remain unknown. The sample consisted of CD4+ T cells from PBMCs cultured with HCoV-OC43 spike peptides, taken after COVID-19 vaccination. These receptor sequences come from a human donor who received a COVID-19 vaccine. The CDR3 runs from the conserved cysteine through the conserved F or W. Fields, in order: V gene, D gene, clone size, J gene, CDR3 protein, CDR3 DNA. A D gene is named only where the DNA matches it firmly. Clone sizes are given selectively: once, few, many, or a class where the clone is expanded.

v_gene: TRBV10-3
d_gene: NA
abundance: NA
j_gene: TRBJ2-1
CDR3aa: CAISPGVHNEQFF
CDR3nt: TGTGCCATCTCTCCGGGAGTCCACAATGAGCAGTTCTTC

v_gene: TRBV10-3
d_gene: TRBD1
abundance: NA
j_gene: TRBJ1-2
CDR3aa: CATSQGLDYGYTF
CDR3nt: TGTGCCACCTCACAGGGGCTTGACTATGGCTACACCTTC

v_gene: TRBV7-9
d_gene: NA
abundance: NA
j_gene: TRBJ1-2
CDR3aa: CASSLTTGSHGYTF
CDR3nt: TGTGCCAGCAGCCTTACCACAGGGAGCCATGGCTACACCTTC

v_gene: TRBV7-3
d_gene: NA
abundance: NA
j_gene: TRBJ2-3
CDR3aa: CASSPRQPTDTQYF
CDR3nt: TGTGCCAGCAGCCCACGACAGCCCACAGATACGCAGTATTTT

v_gene: TRBV7-9
d_gene: TRBD1
abundance: NA
j_gene: TRBJ2-5
CDR3aa: CASSTRTGETQYF
CDR3nt: TGTGCCAGCAGCACAAGGACAGGGGAGACCCAGTACTTC

v_gene: TRBV7-2
d_gene: NA
abundance: NA
j_gene: TRBJ1-2
CDR3aa: CASSLVRRSDGYTF
CDR3nt: TGTGCCAGCAGCTTAGTGCGGCGGTCGGATGGCTACACCTTC

v_gene: TRBV3-1/TRBV3-2
d_gene: NA
abundance: NA
j_gene: TRBJ1-2
CDR3aa: CASKKDVGGGYTF
CDR3nt: TGTGCCAGCAAGAAAGACGTCGGTGGTGGCTACACCTTC

v_gene: TRBV7-9
d_gene: NA
abundance: few
j_gene: TRBJ1-2
CDR3aa: CASSNWGVDGYTF
CDR3nt: TGTGCCAGCAGCAATTGGGGGGTCGATGGCTACACCTTC

v_gene: TRBV30
d_gene: TRBD1
abundance: NA
j_gene: TRBJ1-5
CDR3aa: CAWDRGTNQPQHF
CDR3nt: TGTGCCTGGGACAGGGGGACCAATCAGCCCCAGCATTTT

v_gene: TRBV7-3
d_gene: NA
abundance: NA
j_gene: TRBJ1-1
CDR3aa: CASSNSVNTEAFF
CDR3nt: TGTGCCAGCAGCAATTCAGTGAACACTGAAGCTTTCTTT

v_gene: TRBV30
d_gene: TRBD1
abundance: NA
j_gene: TRBJ1-2
CDR3aa: CAWSKKQGAYGYTF
CDR3nt: TGTGCCTGGAGTAAGAAACAGGGGGCCTATGGCTACACCTTC

v_gene: TRBV30
d_gene: TRBD1
abundance: NA
j_gene: TRBJ1-2
CDR3aa: CAWGPPGQGARSYTF
CDR3nt: TGTGCCTGGGGGCCTCCGGGACAGGGGGCGAGGAGCTACACCTTC

v_gene: TRBV7-2
d_gene: TRBD1
abundance: NA
j_gene: TRBJ2-2
CDR3aa: CASSFRGPASGELFF
CDR3nt: TGTGCCAGCAGCTTCAGGGGGCCGGCTTCTGGGGAGCTGTTTTTT

v_gene: TRBV18
d_gene: TRBD2
abundance: NA
j_gene: TRBJ2-1
CDR3aa: CASSPLSGGRNNEQFF
CDR3nt: TGTGCCAGCTCACCACTCTCGGGGGGGCGAAACAATGAGCAGTTCTTC

v_gene: TRBV24-1
d_gene: NA
abundance: NA
j_gene: TRBJ1-5
CDR3aa: CATSDTGSNQPQHF
CDR3nt: TGTGCCACCAGTGATACAGGGAGCAATCAGCCCCAGCATTTT

v_gene: TRBV6-6
d_gene: NA
abundance: once
j_gene: TRBJ2-1
CDR3aa: CASSYRRSSYNEQFF
CDR3nt: TGTGCCAGCAGTTACAGAAGGAGCTCCTACAATGAGCAGTTCTTC

v_gene: TRBV2
d_gene: NA
abundance: NA
j_gene: TRBJ1-1
CDR3aa: CASSGYRAQSEAFF
CDR3nt: TGTGCCAGCAGCGGGTACAGGGCTCAATCTGAAGCTTTCTTT

v_gene: TRBV3-1/TRBV3-2
d_gene: NA
abundance: NA
j_gene: TRBJ2-2
CDR3aa: CASSPGRTGELFF
CDR3nt: TGTGCCAGCAGCCCAGGGAGAACCGGGGAGCTGTTTTTT

v_gene: TRBV14
d_gene: NA
abundance: NA
j_gene: TRBJ1-5
CDR3aa: CASASGLDQPQHF
CDR3nt: TGTGCCAGCGCCAGTGGGTTAGATCAGCCCCAGCATTTT

v_gene: TRBV18
d_gene: NA
abundance: once
j_gene: TRBJ2-1
CDR3aa: CASSPRGGASYNEQFF
CDR3nt: TGTGCCAGCTCACCAAGGGGGGGGGCATCCTACAATGAGCAGTTCTTC

v_gene: TRBV5-1
d_gene: NA
abundance: NA
j_gene: TRBJ2-1
CDR3aa: CASSLTVPYNEQFF
CDR3nt: TGCGCCAGCAGCTTGACGGTCCCCTACAATGAGCAGTTCTTC

v_gene: TRBV7-3
d_gene: TRBD2
abundance: NA
j_gene: TRBJ2-5
CDR3aa: CASSLMATSGETQYF
CDR3nt: TGTGCCAGCAGCTTAATGGCTACTAGCGGAGAGACCCAGTACTTC

v_gene: TRBV6-5
d_gene: NA
abundance: NA
j_gene: TRBJ2-1
CDR3aa: CASTEGWGGDNEQFF
CDR3nt: TGTGCCAGCACCGAAGGGTGGGGAGGCGACAATGAGCAGTTCTTC

v_gene: TRBV6-5
d_gene: NA
abundance: NA
j_gene: TRBJ1-5
CDR3aa: CASSFRDVGNQPQHF
CDR3nt: TGTGCCAGCAGTTTTAGGGATGTGGGCAATCAGCCCCAGCATTTT

v_gene: TRBV3-1/TRBV3-2
d_gene: NA
abundance: NA
j_gene: TRBJ2-1
CDR3aa: CASSHEGNEQFF
CDR3nt: TGTGCCAGCAGCCACGAGGGCAATGAGCAGTTCTTC

v_gene: TRBV5-1
d_gene: NA
abundance: few
j_gene: TRBJ1-2
CDR3aa: CASTSGGSGGYTF
CDR3nt: TGCGCCAGCACCTCGGGCGGTTCGGGGGGCTACACCTTC

v_gene: TRBV13
d_gene: NA
abundance: NA
j_gene: TRBJ1-1
CDR3aa: CASSSRHKDTEAFF
CDR3nt: TGTGCCAGCAGCTCCCGCCATAAAGACACTGAAGCTTTCTTT

v_gene: TRBV12-5
d_gene: TRBD1
abundance: NA
j_gene: TRBJ1-4
CDR3aa: CASGLVGQVNEKLFF
CDR3nt: TGTGCTAGTGGTTTGGTCGGACAGGTTAATGAAAAACTGTTTTTT

v_gene: TRBV5-4
d_gene: TRBD1
abundance: NA
j_gene: TRBJ1-2
CDR3aa: CASSRRQGNYGYTF
CDR3nt: TGTGCCAGCAGCAGAAGACAGGGTAACTATGGCTACACCTTC

v_gene: TRBV19
d_gene: TRBD2
abundance: once
j_gene: TRBJ2-4
CDR3aa: CASSIDQGAGGWKNIQYF
CDR3nt: TGTGCCAGTAGTATAGATCAAGGGGCGGGGGGCTGGAAAAACATTCAGTACTTC

v_gene: TRBV4-1
d_gene: TRBD1
abundance: NA
j_gene: TRBJ1-6
CDR3aa: CASSPQGTSNSPLHF
CDR3nt: TGCGCCAGCAGCCCACAGGGGACGAGCAATTCACCCCTCCACTTT

v_gene: TRBV2
d_gene: NA
abundance: NA
j_gene: TRBJ1-1
CDR3aa: CASTPHGSSNTEAFF
CDR3nt: TGTGCCAGCACCCCCCACGGCTCCTCGAACACTGAAGCTTTCTTT

v_gene: TRBV7-2
d_gene: NA
abundance: NA
j_gene: TRBJ2-5
CDR3aa: CASRSTGFETQYF
CDR3nt: TGTGCCAGCAGATCCACCGGGTTCGAGACCCAGTACTTC

v_gene: TRBV6-5
d_gene: NA
abundance: NA
j_gene: TRBJ1-2
CDR3aa: CASSYSGSSNYGYTF
CDR3nt: TGTGCCAGCAGTTACTCTGGAAGTTCTAACTATGGCTACACCTTC

v_gene: TRBV2
d_gene: NA
abundance: NA
j_gene: TRBJ2-1
CDR3aa: CASSVGDEQFF
CDR3nt: TGTGCCAGCAGTGTAGGCGATGAGCAGTTCTTC

v_gene: TRBV14
d_gene: NA
abundance: few
j_gene: TRBJ1-1
CDR3aa: CASSQGAEAFF
CDR3nt: TGTGCCAGCAGCCAGGGGGCTGAAGCTTTCTTT

v_gene: TRBV29-1
d_gene: NA
abundance: once
j_gene: TRBJ2-3
CDR3aa: CSVVRDLSTDTQYF
CDR3nt: TGCAGCGTTGTAAGGGACCTTAGCACAGATACGCAGTATTTT

v_gene: TRBV28
d_gene: NA
abundance: NA
j_gene: TRBJ2-3
CDR3aa: CASSPWGQGRDTQYF
CDR3nt: TGTGCCAGCAGTCCCTGGGGGCAGGGAAGAGATACGCAGTATTTT

v_gene: TRBV28
d_gene: TRBD1
abundance: once
j_gene: TRBJ1-2
CDR3aa: CASTLGGQGAGPYGYTF
CDR3nt: TGTGCCAGCACACTAGGGGGACAGGGGGCAGGACCCTATGGCTACACCTTC

v_gene: TRBV18
d_gene: NA
abundance: NA
j_gene: TRBJ2-3
CDR3aa: CASSPRGSTDTQYF
CDR3nt: TGTGCCAGCTCACCAAGGGGGAGCACAGATACGCAGTATTTT

v_gene: TRBV9
d_gene: TRBD1
abundance: NA
j_gene: TRBJ1-1
CDR3aa: CASSVGSGGTEAFF
CDR3nt: TGTGCCAGCAGCGTAGGATCAGGGGGCACTGAAGCTTTCTTT

v_gene: TRBV5-1
d_gene: TRBD1
abundance: NA
j_gene: TRBJ2-1
CDR3aa: CASRSGTERYNEQFF
CDR3nt: TGCGCCAGCAGATCTGGGACAGAGAGATACAATGAGCAGTTCTTC

v_gene: TRBV2
d_gene: NA
abundance: NA
j_gene: TRBJ1-5
CDR3aa: CASSATDSNQPQHF
CDR3nt: TGTGCCAGCAGTGCTACGGATAGCAATCAGCCCCAGCATTTT

v_gene: TRBV25-1
d_gene: NA
abundance: NA
j_gene: TRBJ2-3
CDR3aa: CASSAGRGVATDTQYF
CDR3nt: TGTGCCAGCAGTGCCGGACGAGGGGTGGCCACAGATACGCAGTATTTT

v_gene: TRBV5-1
d_gene: NA
abundance: NA
j_gene: TRBJ2-3
CDR3aa: CASSLLPSTDTQYF
CDR3nt: TGCGCCAGCAGCTTGTTACCTAGCACAGATACGCAGTATTTT

v_gene: TRBV5-8
d_gene: NA
abundance: NA
j_gene: TRBJ2-3
CDR3aa: CASSYGRGTESTDTQYF
CDR3nt: TGTGCCAGCAGCTACGGACGAGGGACGGAATCCACAGATACGCAGTATTTT

v_gene: TRBV10-3
d_gene: NA
abundance: NA
j_gene: TRBJ2-1
CDR3aa: CAISKDSARSYNEQFF
CDR3nt: TGTGCCATCAGTAAGGACAGCGCCCGGTCCTACAATGAGCAGTTCTTC

v_gene: TRBV18
d_gene: NA
abundance: NA
j_gene: TRBJ2-5
CDR3aa: CASSRTVQETQYF
CDR3nt: TGTGCCAGCTCACGGACGGTTCAGGAGACCCAGTACTTC

v_gene: TRBV3-1/TRBV3-2
d_gene: TRBD2
abundance: NA
j_gene: TRBJ2-1
CDR3aa: CASSPRGSGGYGEQFF
CDR3nt: TGTGCCAGCAGCCCCCGGGGTAGCGGGGGGTATGGTGAGCAGTTCTTC

v_gene: TRBV15
d_gene: NA
abundance: NA
j_gene: TRBJ1-6
CDR3aa: CATSRDRGRNSPLHF
CDR3nt: TGTGCCACCAGCAGAGATCGGGGCCGGAATTCACCCCTCCACTTT